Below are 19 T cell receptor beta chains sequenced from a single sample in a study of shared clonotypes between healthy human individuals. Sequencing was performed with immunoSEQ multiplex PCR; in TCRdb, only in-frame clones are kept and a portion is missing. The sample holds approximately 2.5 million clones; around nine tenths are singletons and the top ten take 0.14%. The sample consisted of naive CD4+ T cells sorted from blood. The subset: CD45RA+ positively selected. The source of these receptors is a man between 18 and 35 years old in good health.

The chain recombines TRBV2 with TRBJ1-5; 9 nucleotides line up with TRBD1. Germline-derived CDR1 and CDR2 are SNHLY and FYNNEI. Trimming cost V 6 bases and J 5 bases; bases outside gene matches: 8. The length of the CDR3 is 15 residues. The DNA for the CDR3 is TGTGCCAGCAGGGGGGGACAGGGATACGATCAGCCCCAGCATTTT. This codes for CASRGGQGYDQPQHF.

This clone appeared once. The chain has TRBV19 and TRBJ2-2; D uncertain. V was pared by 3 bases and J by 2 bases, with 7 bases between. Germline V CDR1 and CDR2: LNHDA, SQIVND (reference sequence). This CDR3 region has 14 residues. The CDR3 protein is CASSISANTGELFF. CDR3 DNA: TGTGCCAGTAGTATTTCAGCTAACACCGGGGAGCTGTTTTTT.

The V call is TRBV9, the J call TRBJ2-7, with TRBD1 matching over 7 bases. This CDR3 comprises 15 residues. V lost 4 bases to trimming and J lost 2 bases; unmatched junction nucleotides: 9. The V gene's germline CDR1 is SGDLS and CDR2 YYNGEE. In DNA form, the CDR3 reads TGTGCCAGCAGCCCCGGGGACAGCACTCCCTACGAGCAGTACTTC. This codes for CASSPGDSTPYEQYF.

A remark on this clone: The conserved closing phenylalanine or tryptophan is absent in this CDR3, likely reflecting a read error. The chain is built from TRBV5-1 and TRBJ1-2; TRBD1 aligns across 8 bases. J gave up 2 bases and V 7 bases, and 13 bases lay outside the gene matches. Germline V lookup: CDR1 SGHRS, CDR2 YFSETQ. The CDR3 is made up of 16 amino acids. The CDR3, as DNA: TGCGCCAGCCGGGAAGCCTCGACAGGGGTGAACTATGGCTACACCCTC. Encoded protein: CASREASTGVNYGYTL.

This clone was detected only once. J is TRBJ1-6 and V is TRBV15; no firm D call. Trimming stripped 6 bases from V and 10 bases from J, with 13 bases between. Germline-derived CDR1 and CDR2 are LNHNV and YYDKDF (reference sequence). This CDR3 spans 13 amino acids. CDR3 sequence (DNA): TGTGCCACCAGGGCTACTGGGGAGTCACCCCTCCACTTT. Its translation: CATRATGESPLHF.

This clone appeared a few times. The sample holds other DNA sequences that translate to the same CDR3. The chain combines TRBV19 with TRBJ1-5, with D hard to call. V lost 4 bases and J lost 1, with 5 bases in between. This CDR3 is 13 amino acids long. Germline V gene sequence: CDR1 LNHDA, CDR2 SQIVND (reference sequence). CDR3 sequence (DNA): TGTGCCAGTAGTAAGGACAGCAATCAGCCCCAGCATTTT. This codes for CASSKDSNQPQHF.

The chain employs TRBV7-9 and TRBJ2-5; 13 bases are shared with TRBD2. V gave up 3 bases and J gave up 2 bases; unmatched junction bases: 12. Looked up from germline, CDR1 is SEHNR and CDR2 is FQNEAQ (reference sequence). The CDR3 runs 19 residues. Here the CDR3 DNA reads TGTGCCAGCAGCTTCACGACTAGCGGGGGGCAGAAGCCACAAGAGACCCAGTACTTC. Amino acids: CASSFTTSGGQKPQETQYF.

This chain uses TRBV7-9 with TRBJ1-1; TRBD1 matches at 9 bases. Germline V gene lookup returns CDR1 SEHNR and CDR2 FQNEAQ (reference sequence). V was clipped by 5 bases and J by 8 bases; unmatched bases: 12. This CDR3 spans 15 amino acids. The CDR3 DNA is TGTGCCAGCAGCCCTCGGGGACAGGGCGAAGAGGAAGCTTTCTTT. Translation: CASSPRGQGEEEAFF.

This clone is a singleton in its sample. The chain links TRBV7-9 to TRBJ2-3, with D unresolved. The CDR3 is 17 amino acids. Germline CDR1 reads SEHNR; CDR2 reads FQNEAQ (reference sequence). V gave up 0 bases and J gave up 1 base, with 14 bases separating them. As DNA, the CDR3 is TGTGCCAGCAGCTTAGCGTTGGCAGTCCAGGGCACAGATACGCAGTATTTT. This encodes CASSLALAVQGTDTQYF.

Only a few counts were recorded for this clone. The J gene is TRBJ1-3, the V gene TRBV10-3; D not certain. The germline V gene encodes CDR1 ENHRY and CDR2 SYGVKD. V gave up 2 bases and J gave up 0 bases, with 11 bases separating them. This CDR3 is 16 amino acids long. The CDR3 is CAISEARLISGNTIYF. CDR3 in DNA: TGTGCCATCAGTGAGGCTAGACTGATCTCTGGAAACACCATATATTTT.

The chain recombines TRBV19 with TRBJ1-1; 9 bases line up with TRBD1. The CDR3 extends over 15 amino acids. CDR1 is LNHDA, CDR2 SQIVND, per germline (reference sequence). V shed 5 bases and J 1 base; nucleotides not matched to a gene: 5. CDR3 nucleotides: TGTGCCAGTAGTTCTCAGGGACAGGGGAACACTGAAGCTTTCTTT. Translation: CASSSQGQGNTEAFF.

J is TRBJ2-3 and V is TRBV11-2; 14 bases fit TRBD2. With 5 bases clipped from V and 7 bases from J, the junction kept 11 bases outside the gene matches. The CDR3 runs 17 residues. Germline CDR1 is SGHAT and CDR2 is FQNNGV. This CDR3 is CASSRLAGGPRSNTQYF. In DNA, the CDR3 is TGTGCCAGCAGCCGACTAGCGGGGGGGCCGCGTTCGAATACGCAGTATTTT.

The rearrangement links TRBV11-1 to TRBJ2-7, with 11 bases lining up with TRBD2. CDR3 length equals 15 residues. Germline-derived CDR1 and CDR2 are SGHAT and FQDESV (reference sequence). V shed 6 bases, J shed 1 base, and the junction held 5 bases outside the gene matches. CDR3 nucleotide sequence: TGTGCCAGCAGTCCCGGGACTAGCGGATCCTACGAGCAGTACTTC. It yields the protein CASSPGTSGSYEQYF.

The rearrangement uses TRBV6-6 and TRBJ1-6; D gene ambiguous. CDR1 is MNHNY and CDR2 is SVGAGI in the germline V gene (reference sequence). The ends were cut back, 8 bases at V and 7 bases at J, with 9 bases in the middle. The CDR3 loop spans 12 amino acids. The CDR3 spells CASREGNSPLHF. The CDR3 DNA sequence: TGTGCCAGCCGCGAGGGCAATTCACCCCTCCACTTT.

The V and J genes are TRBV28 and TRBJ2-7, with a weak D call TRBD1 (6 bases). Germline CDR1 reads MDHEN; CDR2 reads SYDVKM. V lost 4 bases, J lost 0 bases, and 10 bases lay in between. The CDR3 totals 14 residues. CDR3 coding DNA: TGTGCCAGCAGTTCCTACAGGGCCTCCTACGAGCAGTACTTC. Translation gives CASSSYRASYEQYF.

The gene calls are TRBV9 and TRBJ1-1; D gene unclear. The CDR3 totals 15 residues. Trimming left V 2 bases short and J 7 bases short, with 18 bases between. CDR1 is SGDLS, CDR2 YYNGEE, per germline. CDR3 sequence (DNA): TGTGCCAGCAGCGTCCAAAACGGCGTTGCGGATGAAGCTTTCTTT. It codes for CASSVQNGVADEAFF.

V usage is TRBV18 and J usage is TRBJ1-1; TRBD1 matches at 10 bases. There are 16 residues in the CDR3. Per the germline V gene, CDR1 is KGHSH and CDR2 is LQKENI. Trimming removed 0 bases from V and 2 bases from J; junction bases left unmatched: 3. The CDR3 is CASSPPTGGVNTEAFF. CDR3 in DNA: TGTGCCAGCTCACCACCGACAGGGGGCGTCAACACTGAAGCTTTCTTT.

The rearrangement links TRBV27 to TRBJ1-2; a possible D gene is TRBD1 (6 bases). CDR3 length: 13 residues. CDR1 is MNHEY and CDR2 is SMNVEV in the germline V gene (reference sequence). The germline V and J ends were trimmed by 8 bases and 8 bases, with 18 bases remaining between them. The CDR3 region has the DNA TGTGCCAGCGGGTTCAGGGGATTGGGCGGCTACACCTTC. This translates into CASGFRGLGGYTF.

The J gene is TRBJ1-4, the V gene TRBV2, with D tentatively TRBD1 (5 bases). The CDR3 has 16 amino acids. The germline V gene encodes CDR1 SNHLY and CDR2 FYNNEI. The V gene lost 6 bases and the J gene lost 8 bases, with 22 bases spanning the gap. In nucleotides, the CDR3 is TGTGCCAGCAGAACCACCGACAGAGGCCGGTTGGAAAAACTGTTTTTT. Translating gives CASRTTDRGRLEKLFF.